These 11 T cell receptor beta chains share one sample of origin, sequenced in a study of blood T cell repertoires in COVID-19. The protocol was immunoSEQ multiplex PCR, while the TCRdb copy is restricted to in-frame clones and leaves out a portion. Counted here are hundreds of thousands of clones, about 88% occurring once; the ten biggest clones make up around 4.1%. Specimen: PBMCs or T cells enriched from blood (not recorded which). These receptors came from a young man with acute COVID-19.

The chain's CDR3 is CAWSVRSGQGSWTEKLFF. DNA of the CDR3: TGTGCCTGGAGTGTACGGTCGGGACAGGGAAGTTGGACTGAAAAACTGTTTTTT. This sequence joins TRBV30 and TRBJ1-4; 9 bases match TRBD1. Germline loops: CDR1 GTSNPN, CDR2 SVGIG (reference sequence). The CDR3 spans 18 residues. Trimming removed 0 bases from V and 7 bases from J; junction bases left unmatched: 15.

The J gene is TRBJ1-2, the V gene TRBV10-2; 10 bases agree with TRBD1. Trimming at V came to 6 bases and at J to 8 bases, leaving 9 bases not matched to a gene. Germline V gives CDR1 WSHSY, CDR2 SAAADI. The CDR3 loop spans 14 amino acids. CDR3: CASSSDRGYEGYTF. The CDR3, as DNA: TGCGCCAGCAGCTCGGACAGGGGGTATGAAGGCTACACCTTC.

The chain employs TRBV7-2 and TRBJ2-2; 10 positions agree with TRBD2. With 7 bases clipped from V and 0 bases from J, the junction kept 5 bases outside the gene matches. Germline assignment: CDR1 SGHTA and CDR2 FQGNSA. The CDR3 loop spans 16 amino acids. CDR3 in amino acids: CASIPAGGTNTGELFF. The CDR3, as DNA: TGTGCCAGCATTCCAGCGGGGGGGACGAACACCGGGGAGCTGTTTTTT.

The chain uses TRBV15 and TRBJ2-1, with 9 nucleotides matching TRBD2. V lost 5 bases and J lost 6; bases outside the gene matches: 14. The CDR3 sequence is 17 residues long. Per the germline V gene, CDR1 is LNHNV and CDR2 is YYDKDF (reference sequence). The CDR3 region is CATSPSVSGTSLNEQFF. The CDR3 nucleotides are TGTGCCACCAGCCCCTCAGTATCCGGGACTAGCCTCAATGAGCAGTTCTTC. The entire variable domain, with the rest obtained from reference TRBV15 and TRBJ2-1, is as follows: DAMVIQNPRYQVTQFGKPVTLSCSQTLNHNVMYWYQQKSSQAPKLLFHYYDKDFNNEADTPDNFQSRRPNTSFCFLDIRSPGLGDTAMYLCATSPSVSGTSLNEQFFGPGTRLTVL.

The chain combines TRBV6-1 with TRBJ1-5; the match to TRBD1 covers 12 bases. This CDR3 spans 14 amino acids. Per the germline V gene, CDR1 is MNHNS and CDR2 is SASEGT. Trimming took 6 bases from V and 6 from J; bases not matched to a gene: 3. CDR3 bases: TGTGCCAGCAGGGGACAGGGGGCTACTCAGCCCCAGCATTTT. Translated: CASRGQGATQPQHF.

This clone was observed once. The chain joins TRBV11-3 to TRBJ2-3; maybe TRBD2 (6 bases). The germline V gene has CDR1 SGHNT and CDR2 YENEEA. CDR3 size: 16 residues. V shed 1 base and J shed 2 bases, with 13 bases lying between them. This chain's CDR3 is CASSLVLAAFTDTQYF. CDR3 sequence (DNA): TGTGCCAGCAGCTTAGTATTAGCGGCTTTCACAGATACGCAGTATTTT.

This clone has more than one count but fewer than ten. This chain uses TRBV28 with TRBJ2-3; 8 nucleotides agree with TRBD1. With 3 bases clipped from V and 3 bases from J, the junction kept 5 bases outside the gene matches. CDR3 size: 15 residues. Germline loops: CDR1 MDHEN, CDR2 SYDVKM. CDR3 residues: CASSLAGGRTDTQYF. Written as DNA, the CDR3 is TGTGCCAGCAGTTTGGCAGGGGGCCGTACAGATACGCAGTATTTT.

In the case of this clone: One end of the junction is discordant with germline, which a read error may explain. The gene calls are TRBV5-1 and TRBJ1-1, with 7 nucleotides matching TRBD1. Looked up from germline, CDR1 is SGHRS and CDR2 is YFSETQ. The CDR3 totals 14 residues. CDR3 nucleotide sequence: TGTGCCAGCAGCCAGACAGGGTCGGCCACTGAAGCTTTCTTT. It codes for CASSQTGSATEAFF.

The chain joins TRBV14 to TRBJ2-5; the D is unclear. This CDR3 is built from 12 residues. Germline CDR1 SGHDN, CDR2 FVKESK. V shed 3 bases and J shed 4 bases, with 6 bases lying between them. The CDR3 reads CASSHVSETQYF. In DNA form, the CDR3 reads TGTGCCAGCAGCCACGTTTCAGAGACCCAGTACTTC.

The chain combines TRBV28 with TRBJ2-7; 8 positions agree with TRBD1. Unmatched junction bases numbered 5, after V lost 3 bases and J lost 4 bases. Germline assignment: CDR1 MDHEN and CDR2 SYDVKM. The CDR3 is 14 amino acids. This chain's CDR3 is CASSFRDRGYEQYV. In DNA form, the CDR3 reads TGTGCCAGCAGTTTTCGCGACAGGGGATACGAGCAGTACGTC.

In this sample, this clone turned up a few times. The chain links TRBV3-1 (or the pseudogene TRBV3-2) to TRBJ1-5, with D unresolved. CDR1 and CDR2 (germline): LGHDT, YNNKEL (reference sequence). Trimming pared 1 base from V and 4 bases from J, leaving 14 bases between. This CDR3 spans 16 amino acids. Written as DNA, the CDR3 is TGTGCCAGCAGCCAAGTCCAGGCGTTACCTAATCAGCCCCAGCATTTT. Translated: CASSQVQALPNQPQHF.